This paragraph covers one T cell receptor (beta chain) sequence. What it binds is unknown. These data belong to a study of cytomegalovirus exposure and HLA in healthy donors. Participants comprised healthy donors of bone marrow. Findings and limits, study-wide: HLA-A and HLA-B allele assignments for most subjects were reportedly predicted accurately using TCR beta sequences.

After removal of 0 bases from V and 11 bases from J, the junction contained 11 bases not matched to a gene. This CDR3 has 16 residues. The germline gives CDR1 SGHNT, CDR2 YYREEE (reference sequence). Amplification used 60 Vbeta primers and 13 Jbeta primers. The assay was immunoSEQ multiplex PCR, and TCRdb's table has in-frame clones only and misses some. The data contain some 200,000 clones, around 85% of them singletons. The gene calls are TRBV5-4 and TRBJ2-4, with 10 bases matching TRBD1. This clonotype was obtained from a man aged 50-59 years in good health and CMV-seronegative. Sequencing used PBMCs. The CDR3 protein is CASSLVLGTGAIVQYF. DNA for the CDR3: TGTGCCAGCAGCTTGGTCCTCGGGACAGGGGCAATCGTTCAGTACTTC. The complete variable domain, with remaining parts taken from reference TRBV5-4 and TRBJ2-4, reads ETGVTQSPTHLIKTRGQQVTLRCSSQSGHNTVSWYQQALGQGPQFIFQYYREEENGRGNFPPRFSGLQFPNYSSELNVNALELDDSALYLCASSLVLGTGAIVQYFGAGTRLSVL.